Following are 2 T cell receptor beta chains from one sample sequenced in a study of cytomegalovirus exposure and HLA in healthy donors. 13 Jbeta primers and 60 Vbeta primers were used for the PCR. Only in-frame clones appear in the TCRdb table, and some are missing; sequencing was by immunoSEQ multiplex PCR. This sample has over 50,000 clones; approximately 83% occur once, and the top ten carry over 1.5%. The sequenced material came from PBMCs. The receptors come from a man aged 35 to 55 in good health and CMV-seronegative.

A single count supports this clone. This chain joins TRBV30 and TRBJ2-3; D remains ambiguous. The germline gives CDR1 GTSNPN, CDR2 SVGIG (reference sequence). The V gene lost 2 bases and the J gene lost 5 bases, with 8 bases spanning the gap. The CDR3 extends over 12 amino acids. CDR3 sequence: CAWSTSRDTQYF. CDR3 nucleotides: TGTGCCTGGAGTACTTCCCGAGATACGCAGTATTTT.

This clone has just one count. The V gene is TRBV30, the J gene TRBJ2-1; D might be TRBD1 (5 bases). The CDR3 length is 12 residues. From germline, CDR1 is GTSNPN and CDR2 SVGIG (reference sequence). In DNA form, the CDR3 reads TGTTCTTATGCGGACAACCACAATGAGCAGTTCTTC. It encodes CSYADNHNEQFF.